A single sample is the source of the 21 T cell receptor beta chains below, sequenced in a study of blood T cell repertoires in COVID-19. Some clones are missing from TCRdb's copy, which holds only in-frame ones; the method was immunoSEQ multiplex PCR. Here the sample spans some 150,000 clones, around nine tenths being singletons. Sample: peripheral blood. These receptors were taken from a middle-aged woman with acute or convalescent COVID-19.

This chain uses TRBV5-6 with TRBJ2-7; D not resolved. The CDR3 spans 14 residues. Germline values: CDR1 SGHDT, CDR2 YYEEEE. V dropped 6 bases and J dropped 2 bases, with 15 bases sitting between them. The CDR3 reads CASTWAGQAYEQYF. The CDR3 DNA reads TGTGCCAGCACCTGGGCAGGTCAGGCCTACGAGCAGTACTTC.

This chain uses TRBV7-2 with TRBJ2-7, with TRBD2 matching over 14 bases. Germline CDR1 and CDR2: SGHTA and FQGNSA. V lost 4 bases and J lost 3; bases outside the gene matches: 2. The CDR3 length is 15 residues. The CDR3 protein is CASSSGLAGGYEQYF. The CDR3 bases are TGTGCCAGCAGCTCCGGACTAGCGGGAGGCTACGAGCAGTACTTC.

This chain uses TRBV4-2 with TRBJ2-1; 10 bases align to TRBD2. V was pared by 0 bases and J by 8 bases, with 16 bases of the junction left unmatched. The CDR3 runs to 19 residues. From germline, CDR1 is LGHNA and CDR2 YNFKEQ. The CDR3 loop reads CASSQEWGEASGGVDEQFF. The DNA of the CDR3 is TGTGCCAGCAGCCAAGAGTGGGGAGAGGCTAGCGGGGGAGTAGATGAGCAGTTCTTC.

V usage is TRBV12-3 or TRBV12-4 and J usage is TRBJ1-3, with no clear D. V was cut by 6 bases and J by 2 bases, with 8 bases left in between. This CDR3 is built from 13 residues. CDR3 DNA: TGTGCCAGCAGCCGACAAACTGGAAACACCATATATTTT. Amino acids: CASSRQTGNTIYF.

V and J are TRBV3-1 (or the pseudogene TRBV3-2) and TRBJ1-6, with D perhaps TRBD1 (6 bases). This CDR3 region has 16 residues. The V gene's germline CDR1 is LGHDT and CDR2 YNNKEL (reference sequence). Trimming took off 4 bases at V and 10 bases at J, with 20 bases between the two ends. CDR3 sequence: CASSPGIGTIRSPLHF. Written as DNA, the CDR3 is TGTGCCAGCAGCCCTGGGATAGGGACAATCCGGTCACCCCTCCACTTT.

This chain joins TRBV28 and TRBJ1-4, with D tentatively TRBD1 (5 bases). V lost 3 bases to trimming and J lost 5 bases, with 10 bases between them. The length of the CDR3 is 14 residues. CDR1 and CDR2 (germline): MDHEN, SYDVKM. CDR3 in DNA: TGTGCCAGCAGTTTGCCCGCAGGGAATGAAAAACTGTTTTTT. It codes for CASSLPAGNEKLFF.

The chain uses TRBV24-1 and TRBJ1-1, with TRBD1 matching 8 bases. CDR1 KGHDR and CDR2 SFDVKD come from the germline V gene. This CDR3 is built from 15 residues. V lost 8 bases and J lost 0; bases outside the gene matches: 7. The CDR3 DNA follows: TGTGCCACCATGGGCGGACAGGGCTTGAACACTGAAGCTTTCTTT. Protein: CATMGGQGLNTEAFF.

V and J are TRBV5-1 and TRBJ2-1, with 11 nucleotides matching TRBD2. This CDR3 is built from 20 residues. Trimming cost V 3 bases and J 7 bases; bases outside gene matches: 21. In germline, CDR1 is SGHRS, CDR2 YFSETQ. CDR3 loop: CASSSVVLAGVGLRANEQFF. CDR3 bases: TGCGCCAGCAGCTCAGTGGTACTAGCGGGAGTAGGTCTGCGTGCAAATGAGCAGTTCTTC.

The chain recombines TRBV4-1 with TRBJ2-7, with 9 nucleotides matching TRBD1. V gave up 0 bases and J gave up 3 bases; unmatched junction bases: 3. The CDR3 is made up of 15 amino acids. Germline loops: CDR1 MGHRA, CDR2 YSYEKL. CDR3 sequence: CASSQENRGHYEQYF. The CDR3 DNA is TGCGCCAGCAGCCAAGAAAACAGGGGGCACTACGAGCAGTACTTC.

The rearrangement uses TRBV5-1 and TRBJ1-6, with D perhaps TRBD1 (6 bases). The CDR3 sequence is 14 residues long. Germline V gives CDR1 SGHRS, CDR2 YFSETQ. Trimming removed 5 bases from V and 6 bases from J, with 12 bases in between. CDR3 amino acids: CASRGEGGNSPLHF. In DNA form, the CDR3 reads TGCGCCAGCAGGGGGGAAGGGGGTAATTCACCCCTCCACTTT.

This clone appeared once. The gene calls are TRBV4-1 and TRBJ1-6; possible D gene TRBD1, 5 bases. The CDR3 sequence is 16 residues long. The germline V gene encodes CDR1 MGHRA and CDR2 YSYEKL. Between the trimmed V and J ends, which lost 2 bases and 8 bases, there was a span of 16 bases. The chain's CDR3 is CASSQPGGGRDSPLHF. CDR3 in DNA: TGCGCCAGCAGCCAACCTGGGGGGGGTCGGGATTCACCCCTCCACTTT.

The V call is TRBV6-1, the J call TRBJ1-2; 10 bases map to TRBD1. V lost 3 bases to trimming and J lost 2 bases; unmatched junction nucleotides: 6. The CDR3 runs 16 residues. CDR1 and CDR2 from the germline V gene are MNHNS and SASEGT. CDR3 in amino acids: CASSDTTGQGNYGYTF. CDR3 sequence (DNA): TGTGCCAGCAGTGATACAACGGGACAGGGGAACTATGGCTACACCTTC.

The CDR3 bases are TGTGCCAGTAGTATAGATGAGGACAGCTATGGCTACACCTTC. This codes for CASSIDEDSYGYTF. The rearrangement uses TRBV19 and TRBJ1-2; weak D call: TRBD1 (6 bases). Germline assignment: CDR1 LNHDA and CDR2 SQIVND (reference sequence). V dropped 0 bases and J dropped 4 bases, with 9 bases sitting between them. The CDR3 contains 14 residues.

This chain's CDR3 is CASRDRANTEAFF. The CDR3 nucleotides read TGTGCCAGTCGGGACAGAGCGAACACTGAAGCTTTCTTT. This chain connects TRBV19 to TRBJ1-1, with 7 bases aligning to TRBD1. There are 13 residues in the CDR3. Germline values: CDR1 LNHDA, CDR2 SQIVND (reference sequence). Trimming took 8 bases from V and 1 from J; bases not matched to a gene: 4.

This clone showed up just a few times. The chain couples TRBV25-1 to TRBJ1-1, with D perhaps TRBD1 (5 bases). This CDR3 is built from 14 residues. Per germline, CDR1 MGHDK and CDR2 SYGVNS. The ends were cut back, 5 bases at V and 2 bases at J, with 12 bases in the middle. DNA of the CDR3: TGTGCCAGCAGTTTCAGGGTAGGCAACACTGAAGCTTTCTTT. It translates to CASSFRVGNTEAFF.

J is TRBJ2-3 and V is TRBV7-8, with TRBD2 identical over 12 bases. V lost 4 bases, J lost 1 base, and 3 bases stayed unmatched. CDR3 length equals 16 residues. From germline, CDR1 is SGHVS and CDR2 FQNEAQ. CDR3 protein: CASSSRLAGGTDTQYF. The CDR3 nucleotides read TGTGCCAGCAGCTCCAGACTAGCGGGAGGCACAGATACGCAGTATTTT.

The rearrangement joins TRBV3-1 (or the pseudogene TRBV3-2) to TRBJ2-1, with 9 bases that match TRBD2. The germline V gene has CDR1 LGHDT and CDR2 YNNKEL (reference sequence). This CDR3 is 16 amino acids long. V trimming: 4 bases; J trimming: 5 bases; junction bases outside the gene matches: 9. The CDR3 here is CASSPPGRGGNNEQFF. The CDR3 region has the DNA TGTGCCAGCAGCCCGCCCGGGCGGGGGGGCAACAATGAGCAGTTCTTC.

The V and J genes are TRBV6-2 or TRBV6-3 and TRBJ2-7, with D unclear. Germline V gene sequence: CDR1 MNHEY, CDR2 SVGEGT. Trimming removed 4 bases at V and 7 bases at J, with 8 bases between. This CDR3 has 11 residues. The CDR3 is CASSWPGEQYF. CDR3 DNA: TGTGCCAGCAGTTGGCCCGGGGAGCAGTACTTC.

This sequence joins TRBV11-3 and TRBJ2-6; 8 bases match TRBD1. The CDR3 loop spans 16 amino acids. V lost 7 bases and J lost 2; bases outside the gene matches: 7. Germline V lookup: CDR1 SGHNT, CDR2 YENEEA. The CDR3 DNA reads TGTGCCAGCAAGGAATCAGGGGGCGCTGGGGCCAACGTCCTGACTTTC. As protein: CASKESGGAGANVLTF.

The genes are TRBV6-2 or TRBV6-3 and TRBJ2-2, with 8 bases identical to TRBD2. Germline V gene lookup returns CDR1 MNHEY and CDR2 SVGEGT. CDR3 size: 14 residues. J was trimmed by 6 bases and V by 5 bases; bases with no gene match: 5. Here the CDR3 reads CASSTGGPPGELFF. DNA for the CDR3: TGTGCCAGCAGTACGGGGGGGCCCCCCGGGGAGCTGTTTTTT.

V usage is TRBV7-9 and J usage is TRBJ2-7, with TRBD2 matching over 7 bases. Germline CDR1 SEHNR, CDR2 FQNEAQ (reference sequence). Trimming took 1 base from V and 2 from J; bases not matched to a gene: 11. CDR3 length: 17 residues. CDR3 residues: CASSLVLPSGLTYEQYF. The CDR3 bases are TGTGCCAGCAGCTTAGTTCTTCCTAGCGGACTAACCTACGAGCAGTACTTC.